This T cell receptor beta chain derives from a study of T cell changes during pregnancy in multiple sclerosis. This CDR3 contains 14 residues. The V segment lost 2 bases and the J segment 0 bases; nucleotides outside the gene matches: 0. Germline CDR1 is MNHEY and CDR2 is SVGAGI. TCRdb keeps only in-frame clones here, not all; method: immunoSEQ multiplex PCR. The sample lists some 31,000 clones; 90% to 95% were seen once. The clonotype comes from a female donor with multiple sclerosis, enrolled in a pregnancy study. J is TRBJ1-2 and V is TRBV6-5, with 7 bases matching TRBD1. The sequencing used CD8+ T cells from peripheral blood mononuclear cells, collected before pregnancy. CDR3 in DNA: TGTGCCAGCAGTTACGGGACAGCTAACTATGGCTACACCTTC. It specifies CASSYGTANYGYTF.